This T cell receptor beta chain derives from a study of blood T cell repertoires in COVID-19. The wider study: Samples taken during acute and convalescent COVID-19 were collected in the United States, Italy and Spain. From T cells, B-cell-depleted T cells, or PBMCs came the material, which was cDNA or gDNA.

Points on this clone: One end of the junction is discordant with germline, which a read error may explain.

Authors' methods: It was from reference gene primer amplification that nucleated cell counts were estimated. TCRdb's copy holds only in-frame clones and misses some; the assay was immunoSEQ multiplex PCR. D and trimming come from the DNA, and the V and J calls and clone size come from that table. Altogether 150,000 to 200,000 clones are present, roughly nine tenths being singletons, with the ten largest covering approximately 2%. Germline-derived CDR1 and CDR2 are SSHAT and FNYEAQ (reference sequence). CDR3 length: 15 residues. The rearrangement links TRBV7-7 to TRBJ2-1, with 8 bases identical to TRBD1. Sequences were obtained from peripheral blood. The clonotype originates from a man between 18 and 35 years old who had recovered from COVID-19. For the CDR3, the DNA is TGTGCTAGCAGCAAGAGGACAGGGAGGTACAATGAGCAGTTCTTC. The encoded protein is CASSKRTGRYNEQFF.